The present T cell receptor (beta chain) was sequenced within a study of identical twins. Worth noting for this clonotype: Antigen unknown.

Study outcomes and limitations: In beta out-of-frame sequences, the excess sharing between twins was weaker.

A single record per CDR3 protein comes from TCRdb applying MiXCR to the 5' RACE reads. This sample carries 1.5 million or so distinct CDR3 sequences, 25% to 35% of them seen once, and the ten largest clones take under 0.35%. Germline CDR1 is DFQATT and CDR2 is SNEGSKA (reference sequence). J lost 2 bases, V lost 5 bases, and 6 bases had no gene match. The CDR3 is made up of 15 amino acids. Sequenced: cord blood. This receptor was obtained from a newborn girl in good health. The chain links TRBV20-1 to TRBJ2-1; TRBD2 matches 10 bases. The CDR3 reads CSAYKRGGTYNEQFF. The CDR3 coding sequence is TGCAGTGCTTACAAGCGGGGGGGGACCTACAATGAGCAGTTCTTC.